The table lists the clone carrying this T cell receptor (beta chain) with many counts. The target antigen is unknown. These data belong to a study of blood T cells in healthy people across ages. Notes on the study in general: Across the age range, TCR beta diversity per million T cells fell in a roughly linear way. TCR beta diversity correlated strongly with naive T cell percentage.

Per germline, CDR1 SGHTA and CDR2 FQGNSA. V was pared by 5 bases and J by 3 bases, with 8 bases between. The CDR3 loop spans 12 amino acids. PCR was performed a second time for roughly 7 to 11 cycles using a sample-barcoded 5' primer and a J-beta primer mix. TCRdb recomputed calls from the 5' RACE reads with MiXCR, one row per CDR3 protein. The repertoire holds about 680,000 distinct CDR3 sequences, roughly 49% seen once, with roughly 31% in the top ten. Per sample, extraction of total RNA gave at least 6 micrograms in every case. This TCR was recovered from a woman aged 55-69 years in good health. Sequencing used blood. This chain uses TRBV7-2 with TRBJ2-7; D remains ambiguous. Written as DNA, the CDR3 is TGTGCCAGCAGCCGTGTTAACTACGAGCAGTACTTC. This codes for CASSRVNYEQYF.